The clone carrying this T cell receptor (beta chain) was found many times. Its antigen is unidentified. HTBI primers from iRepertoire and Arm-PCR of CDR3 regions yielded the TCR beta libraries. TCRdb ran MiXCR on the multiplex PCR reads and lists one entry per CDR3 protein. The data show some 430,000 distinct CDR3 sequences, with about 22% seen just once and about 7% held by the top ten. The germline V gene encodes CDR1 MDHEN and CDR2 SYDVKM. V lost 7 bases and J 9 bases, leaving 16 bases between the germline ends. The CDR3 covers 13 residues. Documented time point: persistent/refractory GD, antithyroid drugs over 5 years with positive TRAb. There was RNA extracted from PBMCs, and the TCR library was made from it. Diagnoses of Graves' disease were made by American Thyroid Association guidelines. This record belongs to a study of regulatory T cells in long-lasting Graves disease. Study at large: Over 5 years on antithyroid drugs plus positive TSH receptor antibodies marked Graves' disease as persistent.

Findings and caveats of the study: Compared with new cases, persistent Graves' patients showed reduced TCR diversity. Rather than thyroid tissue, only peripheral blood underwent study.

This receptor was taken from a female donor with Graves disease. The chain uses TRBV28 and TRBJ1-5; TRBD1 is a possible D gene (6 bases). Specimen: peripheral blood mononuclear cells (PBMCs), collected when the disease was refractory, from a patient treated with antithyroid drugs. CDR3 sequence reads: CASTREGVTPQHF. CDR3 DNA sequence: TGTGCCAGCACCCGGGAGGGGGTAACGCCCCAGCATTTT.